This T cell receptor (beta chain) comes out of a study of blood T cell repertoires in COVID-19. Study-wide context: Researchers got acute and convalescent COVID-19 samples from the United States, Italy and Spain.

The CDR3 spans 14 residues. Germline V gene data show CDR1 as ENHRY and CDR2 as SYGVKD. V lost 6 bases and J lost 0; bases outside the gene matches: 1. Per the original data handling: The assay estimated nucleated cells by amplifying reference gene primers. Sequencing used immunoSEQ multiplex PCR; TCRdb keeps in-frame clones, though not all of them. V and J calls plus clone size are reproduced from that table; the DNA served to infer D and trimming. The data show 200,000 or so clones, 84% seen once. The specimen was PBMCs or T cells enriched from blood (not recorded which). The TCR sequence derives from a man in his 60s who had recovered from COVID-19. The chain has TRBV10-3 and TRBJ1-3, with 8 positions matching TRBD1. CDR3 DNA sequence: TGTGCCATCAGCACAGGGGGCTCTGGAAACACCATATATTTT. Its protein is CAISTGGSGNTIYF.